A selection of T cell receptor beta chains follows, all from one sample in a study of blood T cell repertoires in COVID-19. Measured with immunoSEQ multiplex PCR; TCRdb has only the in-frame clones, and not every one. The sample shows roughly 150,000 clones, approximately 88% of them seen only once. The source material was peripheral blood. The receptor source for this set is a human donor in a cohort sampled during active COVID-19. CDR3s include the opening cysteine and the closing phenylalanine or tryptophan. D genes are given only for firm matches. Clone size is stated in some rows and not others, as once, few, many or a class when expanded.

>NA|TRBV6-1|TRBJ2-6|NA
CASSEALGHSSGANVLTF
TGTGCCAGCAGTGAAGCGCTGGGACATTCCTCTGGGGCCAACGTCCTGACTTTC
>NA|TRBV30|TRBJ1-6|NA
CAWSLGYGGQGGSPLHF
TGTGCCTGGAGCCTTGGCTACGGGGGGCAGGGTGGGTCACCCCTCCACTTT
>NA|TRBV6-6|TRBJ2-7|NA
CASSPPGHVSYEQYF
TGTGCCAGCAGTCCCCCGGGACACGTCTCCTACGAGCAGTACTTC
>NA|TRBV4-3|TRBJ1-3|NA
CASSQAPPGGSSGNTIYF
TGCGCCAGCAGCCAAGCCCCCCCGGGTGGAAGCTCTGGAAACACCATATATTTT
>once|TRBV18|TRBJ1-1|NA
CASSPQGGDTEAFF
TGTGCCAGCTCACCGCAGGGAGGGGACACTGAAGCTTTCTTT
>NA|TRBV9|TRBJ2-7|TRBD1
CASSARQGSSYEQYF
TGTGCCAGCAGCGCCCGACAGGGGAGCTCCTACGAGCAGTACTTC
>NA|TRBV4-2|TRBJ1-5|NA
CASSQEGAWGGRNQPQHF
TGTGCCAGCAGCCAAGAAGGCGCCTGGGGAGGCCGGAATCAGCCCCAGCATTTT
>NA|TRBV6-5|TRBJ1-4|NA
CASRREAGDEKLFF
TGTGCCAGCAGGCGGGAGGCCGGCGACGAAAAACTGTTTTTT
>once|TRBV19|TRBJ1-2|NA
CASRTVYGYTF
TGTGCCAGTCGGACAGTCTATGGCTACACCTTC
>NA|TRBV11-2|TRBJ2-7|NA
CASSLGASGSYEQYF
TGTGCCAGCAGCTTAGGGGCCAGCGGCTCCTACGAGCAGTACTTC
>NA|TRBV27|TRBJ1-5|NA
CASSSDSLGEPQHF
TGTGCCAGCAGTTCTGACAGTCTAGGGGAGCCCCAGCATTTT
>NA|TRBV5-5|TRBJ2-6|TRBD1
CASSLRTGAGGANVLTF
TGTGCCAGCAGCTTAAGGACAGGGGCAGGTGGGGCCAACGTCCTGACTTTC
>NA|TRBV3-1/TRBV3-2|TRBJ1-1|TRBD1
CASSQGILDRGAEAFF
TGTGCCAGCAGCCAAGGAATCTTGGACAGGGGAGCTGAAGCTTTCTTT
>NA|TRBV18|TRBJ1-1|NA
CASSGGTANTEAFF
TGTGCCAGCTCAGGCGGGACGGCGAACACTGAAGCTTTCTTT
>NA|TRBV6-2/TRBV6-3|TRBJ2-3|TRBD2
CASSYSASGTSGGAGTDTQYF
TGTGCCAGCAGTTACTCGGCCTCCGGGACTAGCGGGGGGGCCGGTACAGATACGCAGTATTTT
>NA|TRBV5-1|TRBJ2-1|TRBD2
CASQTSGGHYNEQFF
TGCGCCAGCCAGACTAGCGGGGGACATTACAATGAGCAGTTCTTC
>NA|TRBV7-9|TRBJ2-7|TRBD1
CASSRKGSWDRVYEQYF
TGTGCCAGCAGCCGCAAGGGGTCCTGGGACAGGGTGTACGAGCAGTACTTC
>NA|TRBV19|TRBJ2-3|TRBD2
CASSILAGGPSTDTQYF
TGTGCCAGTAGTATATTAGCGGGGGGCCCCAGCACAGATACGCAGTATTTT
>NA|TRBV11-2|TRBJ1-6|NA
CASSPLGQGLNSPLHF
TGTGCCAGCAGCCCCCTAGGGCAGGGGCTAAATTCACCCCTCCACTTT
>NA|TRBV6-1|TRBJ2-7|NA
CASSDRGGYEQYF
TGTGCCAGCAGTGACAGGGGTGGGTACGAGCAGTACTTC
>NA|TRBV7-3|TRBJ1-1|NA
CASSLEGGRTEAFF
TGTGCCAGCAGCTTGGAGGGAGGCAGGACTGAAGCTTTCTTT
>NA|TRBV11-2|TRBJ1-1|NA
CASLSQGLNTEAFF
TGTGCCAGCCTTTCCCAGGGATTGAACACTGAAGCTTTCTTT
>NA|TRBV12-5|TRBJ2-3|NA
CASTKGVGEITDTQYF
TGTGCTAGTACAAAGGGGGTAGGGGAGATCACAGATACGCAGTATTTT
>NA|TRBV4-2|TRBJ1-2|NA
CASSQERVGFMDGYTF
TGTGCCAGCAGCCAAGAGCGGGTTGGGTTTATGGATGGCTACACCTTC
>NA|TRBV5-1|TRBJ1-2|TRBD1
CASSPGQDYGYTF
TGCGCCAGCAGCCCGGGACAGGACTATGGCTACACCTTC
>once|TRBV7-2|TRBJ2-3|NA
CASSLRRGSDTQYF
TGTGCCAGCAGCTTACGTCGGGGGTCAGATACGCAGTATTTT
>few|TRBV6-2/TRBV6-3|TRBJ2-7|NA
CASSYSSRGGYEQYF
TGTGCCAGCAGTTACTCGTCCCGAGGAGGTTACGAGCAGTACTTC
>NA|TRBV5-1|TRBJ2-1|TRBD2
CASSLYLAGMGLGYNEQFF
TGCGCCAGCAGCTTGTATCTCGCGGGTATGGGACTAGGGTACAATGAGCAGTTCTTC